This record concerns one T cell receptor beta chain sequence. The antigen is not known. The data are from a study of shared clonotypes between healthy human individuals. Study-level background: The donor group consisted of a couple of women and a few men, aged 18 to 49.

Genomic DNA for unsorted samples, which was extracted with the QIAamp DNA Blood Mini kit, came from some 90 million PBMCs. The assay was immunoSEQ multiplex PCR, and TCRdb's table has in-frame clones only and misses some. Among some 450,000 clones, around 77% were seen once, and the ten largest hold around 12%. Study-wide findings and caveats: Sequencing depth was expected to influence donor clonotype sharing.

This clonotype was sampled from a woman aged 40-49 years in good health. Some clones in this sample may be carry-over from other donors' samples. Specimen: PBMCs.

The CDR3 nucleotides read TGCGCCAGCAGCCAAGACACGCCGGACGAGCAGTACTTC. Translating gives CASSQDTPDEQYF. V is TRBV4-1 and J is TRBJ2-7; D gene uncertain. The CDR3 length is 13 residues. V was clipped by 0 bases and J by 5 bases, with 8 bases between them. The germline V gene has CDR1 MGHRA and CDR2 YSYEKL.